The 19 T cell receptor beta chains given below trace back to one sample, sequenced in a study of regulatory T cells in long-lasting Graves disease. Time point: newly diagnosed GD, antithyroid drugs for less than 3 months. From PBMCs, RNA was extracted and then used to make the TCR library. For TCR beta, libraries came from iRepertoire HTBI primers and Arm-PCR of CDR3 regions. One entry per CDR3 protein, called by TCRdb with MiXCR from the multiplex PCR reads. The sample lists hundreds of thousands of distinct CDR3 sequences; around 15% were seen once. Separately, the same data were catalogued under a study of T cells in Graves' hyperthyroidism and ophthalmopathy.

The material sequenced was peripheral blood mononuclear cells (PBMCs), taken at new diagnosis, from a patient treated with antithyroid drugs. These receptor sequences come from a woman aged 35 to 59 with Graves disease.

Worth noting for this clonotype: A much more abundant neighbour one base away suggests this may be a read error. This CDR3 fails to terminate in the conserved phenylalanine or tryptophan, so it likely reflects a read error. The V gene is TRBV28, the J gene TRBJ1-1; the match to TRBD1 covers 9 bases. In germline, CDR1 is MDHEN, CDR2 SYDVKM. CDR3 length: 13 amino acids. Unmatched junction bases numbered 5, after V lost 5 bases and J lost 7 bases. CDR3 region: CASSLPGQGEAFL. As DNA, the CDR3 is TGTGCCAGCAGTCTCCCGGGACAGGGTGAAGCTTTCCTT.

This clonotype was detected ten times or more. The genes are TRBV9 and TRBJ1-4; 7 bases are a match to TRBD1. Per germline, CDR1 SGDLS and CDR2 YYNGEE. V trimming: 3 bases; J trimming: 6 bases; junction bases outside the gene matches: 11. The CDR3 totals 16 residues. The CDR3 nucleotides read TGTGCCAGCAGCGGGGGACAGTGCGGGGTGGATGAAAAACTGTTTTTT. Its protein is CASSGGQCGVDEKLFF.

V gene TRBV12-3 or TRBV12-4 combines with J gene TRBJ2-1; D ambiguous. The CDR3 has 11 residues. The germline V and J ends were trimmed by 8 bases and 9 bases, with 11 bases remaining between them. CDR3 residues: CASHNIGEQFF. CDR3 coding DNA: TGTGCCAGCCATAATATTGGTGAGCAGTTCTTC.

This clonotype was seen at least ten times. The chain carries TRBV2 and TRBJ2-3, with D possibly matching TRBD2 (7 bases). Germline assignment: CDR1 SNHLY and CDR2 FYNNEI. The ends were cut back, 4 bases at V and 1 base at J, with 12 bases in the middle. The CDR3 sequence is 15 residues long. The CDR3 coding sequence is TGTGCCAGCAGTGTGGAGGGGGGGCGCACAGATACGCAGTATTTT. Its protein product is CASSVEGGRTDTQYF.

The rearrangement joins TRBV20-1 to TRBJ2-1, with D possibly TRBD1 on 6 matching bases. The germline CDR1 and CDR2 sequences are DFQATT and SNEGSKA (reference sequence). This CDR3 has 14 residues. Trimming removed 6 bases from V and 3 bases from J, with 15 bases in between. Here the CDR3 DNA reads TGCAGTGCCAGGGGCAGGGTCAGCTACAATGAGCAGTTCTTC. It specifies CSARGRVSYNEQFF.

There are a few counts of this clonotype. In DNA, the CDR3 is TGTGCCTGGACCCTCCCGGCAGGTGAGGGCTACGAGCAGTACTTC. It translates to CAWTLPAGEGYEQYF. The V and J genes are TRBV30 and TRBJ2-7; possible D gene TRBD2, 5 bases. CDR1 GTSNPN and CDR2 SVGIG come from the germline V gene (reference sequence). The CDR3 covers 15 residues. Trimming cost V 4 bases and J 3 bases, with 19 bases left between them.

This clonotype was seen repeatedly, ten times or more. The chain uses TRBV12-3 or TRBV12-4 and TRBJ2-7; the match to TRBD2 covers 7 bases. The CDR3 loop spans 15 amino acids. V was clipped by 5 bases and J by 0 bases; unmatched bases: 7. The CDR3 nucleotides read TGTGCCAGCAGTCCGCTGGGAGGGGCCTCCTACGAGCAGTACTTC. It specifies CASSPLGGASYEQYF.

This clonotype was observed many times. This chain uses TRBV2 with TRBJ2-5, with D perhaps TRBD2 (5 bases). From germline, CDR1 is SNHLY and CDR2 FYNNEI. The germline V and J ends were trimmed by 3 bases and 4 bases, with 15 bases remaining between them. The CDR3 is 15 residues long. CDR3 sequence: CASSDEEAVRETQYF. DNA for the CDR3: TGTGCCAGCAGTGACGAGGAGGCGGTGAGAGAGACCCAGTACTTC.

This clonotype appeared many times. The DNA of the CDR3 is TGCAGTGCTAGAGATCATCTAGTCCACACAGATACGCAGTATTTT. The encoded protein is CSARDHLVHTDTQYF. This rearrangement joins TRBV20-1 to TRBJ2-3, with D unclear. The CDR3 covers 15 residues. CDR1 and CDR2 from the germline V gene are DFQATT and SNEGSKA (reference sequence). The V end lost 0 bases, the J end lost 2 bases, and 12 bases lay between the germline ends.

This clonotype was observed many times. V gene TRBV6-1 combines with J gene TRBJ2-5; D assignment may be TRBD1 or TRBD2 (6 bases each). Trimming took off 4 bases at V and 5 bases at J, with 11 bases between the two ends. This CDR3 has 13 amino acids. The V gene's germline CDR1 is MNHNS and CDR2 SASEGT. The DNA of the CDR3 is TGTGCCAGCAGTGGTACAGGGAGGGAGACCCAGTACTTC. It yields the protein CASSGTGRETQYF.

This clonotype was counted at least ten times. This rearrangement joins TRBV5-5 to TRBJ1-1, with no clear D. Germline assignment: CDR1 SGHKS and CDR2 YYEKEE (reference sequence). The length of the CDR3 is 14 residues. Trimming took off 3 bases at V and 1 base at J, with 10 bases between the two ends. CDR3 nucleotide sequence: TGTGCCAGCAGCTGGGGAGGCTCGAACACTGAAGCTTTCTTT. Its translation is CASSWGGSNTEAFF.

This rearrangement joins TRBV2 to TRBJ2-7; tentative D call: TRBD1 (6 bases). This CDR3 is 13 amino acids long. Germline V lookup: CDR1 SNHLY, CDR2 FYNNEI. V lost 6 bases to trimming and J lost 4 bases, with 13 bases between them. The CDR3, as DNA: TGTGCCAGCAGCCGAACAGGGCGTTACGAGCAGTACTTC. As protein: CASSRTGRYEQYF. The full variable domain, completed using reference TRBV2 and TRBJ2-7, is EPEVTQTPSHQVTQMGQEVILRCVPISNHLYFYWYRQILGQKVEFLVSFYNNEISEKSEIFDDQFSVERPDGSNFTLKIRSTKLEDSAMYFCASSRTGRYEQYFGPGTRLTVT.

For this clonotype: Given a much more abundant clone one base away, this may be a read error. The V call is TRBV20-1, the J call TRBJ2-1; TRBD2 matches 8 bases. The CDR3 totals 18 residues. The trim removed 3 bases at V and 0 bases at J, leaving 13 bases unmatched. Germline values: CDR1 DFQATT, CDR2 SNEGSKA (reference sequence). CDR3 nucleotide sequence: TGCAGTGCTAGGGGACCAGCGGGGGCCGAGAGCTCCTACAATGAGCAGTTCTTC. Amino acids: CSARGPAGAESSYNEQFF.

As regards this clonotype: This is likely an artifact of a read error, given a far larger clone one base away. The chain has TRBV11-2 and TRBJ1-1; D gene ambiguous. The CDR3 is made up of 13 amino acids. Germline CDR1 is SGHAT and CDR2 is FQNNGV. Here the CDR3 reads CTSSLRTETEAFF. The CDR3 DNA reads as TGTACCAGCAGCCTTAGGACGGAAACTGAAGCTTTCTTT.

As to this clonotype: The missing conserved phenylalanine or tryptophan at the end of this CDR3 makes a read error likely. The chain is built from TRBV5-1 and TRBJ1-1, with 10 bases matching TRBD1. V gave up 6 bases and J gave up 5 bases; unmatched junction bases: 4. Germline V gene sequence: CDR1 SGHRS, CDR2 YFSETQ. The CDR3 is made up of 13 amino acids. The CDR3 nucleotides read TGCGCCAGCACCGGGACAGGGGAAACTGAAGCTTTCTCT. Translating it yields CASTGTGETEAFS.

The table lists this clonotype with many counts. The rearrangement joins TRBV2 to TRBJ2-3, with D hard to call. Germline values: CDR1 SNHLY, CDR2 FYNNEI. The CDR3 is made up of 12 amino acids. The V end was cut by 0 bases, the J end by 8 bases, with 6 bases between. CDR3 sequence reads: CASSEAVVTQYF. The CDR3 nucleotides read TGTGCCAGCAGTGAAGCGGTGGTTACGCAGTATTTT.

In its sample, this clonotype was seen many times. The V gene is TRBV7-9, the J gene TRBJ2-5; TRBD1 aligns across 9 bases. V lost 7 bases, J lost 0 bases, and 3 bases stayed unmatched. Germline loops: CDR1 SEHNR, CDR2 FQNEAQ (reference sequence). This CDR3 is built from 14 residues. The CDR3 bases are TGTGCCAGCACCGGGACAGGGTACCAAGAGACCCAGTACTTC. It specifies CASTGTGYQETQYF.

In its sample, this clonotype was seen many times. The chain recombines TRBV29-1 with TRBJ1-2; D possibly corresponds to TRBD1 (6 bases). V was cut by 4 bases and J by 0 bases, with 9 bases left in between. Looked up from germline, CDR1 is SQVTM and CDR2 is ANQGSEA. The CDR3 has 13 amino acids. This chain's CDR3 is CSVVQGANYGYTF. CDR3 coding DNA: TGCAGCGTTGTACAGGGCGCTAACTATGGCTACACCTTC.

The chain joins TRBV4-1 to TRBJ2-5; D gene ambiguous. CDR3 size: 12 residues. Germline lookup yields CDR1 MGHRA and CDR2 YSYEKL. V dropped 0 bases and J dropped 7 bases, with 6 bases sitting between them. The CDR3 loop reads CASSQEYGTQYF. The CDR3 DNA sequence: TGCGCCAGCAGCCAAGAGTACGGGACCCAGTACTTC.